There are many counts of the clone carrying this T cell receptor (beta chain). Its target is not known. CDR1 LGHNA and CDR2 YSLEER come from the germline V gene. This CDR3 spans 15 amino acids. V was shortened by 0 bases and J by 2 bases, with 11 bases between the two germline ends. The data were obtained in a study of identical twins. Regarding the study as a whole: Twin-shared out-of-frame alpha sequences showed excess low generation probability. Invariant cells of the MAIT and iNKT types might have partly distorted the zero-insertion analyses. Weaker excess twin sharing was seen among beta out-of-frame sequences.

A universal primer site came from template switching; cDNA carried unique molecular identifiers. TCRdb re-analysed the 5' RACE reads in MiXCR, keeping a single row per CDR3 protein. The sample shows around 680,000 distinct CDR3 sequences, over 8.5% of them seen only once. These data were also filed under a second study, of yellow fever vaccine responses in identical twins.

The receptor comes from a young woman in good health. Sequencing was performed on PBMCs. This sequence joins TRBV4-3 and TRBJ2-7; D unresolved. CDR3 coding DNA: TGCGCCAGCAGCCAAGAAGTGGAAGCGACCTACGAGCAGTACTTC. Residues: CASSQEVEATYEQYF.